Below, one TCR beta chain is given with its context. Its antigen is as yet unknown. The data stem from a study of T cell responses to AZD1222 COVID-19 vaccine. Study-level findings and limits: Just a handful of AZD1222 recipients were seropositive at baseline. Repertoires were obtained only post-peak T cell response. Of spike-specific TCRs, nearly half reportedly target regions left unmutated in variants.

TCRdb keeps only in-frame clones here, not all; method: immunoSEQ multiplex PCR. The sample has 100,000 to 150,000 clones; around 90% are singletons. Investigators merged groups given second doses at roughly 4 or roughly 12 weeks. Germline V gives CDR1 LGHNA, CDR2 YNFKEQ. V was shortened by 3 bases and J by 2 bases, with 10 bases between the two germline ends. The CDR3 is 14 residues long. The V gene is TRBV4-2, the J gene TRBJ1-2; D unclear. This clonotype was obtained from an adult who received the AZD1222 COVID-19 vaccine. Sequencing was performed on peripheral blood, taken 28 days after the second AZD1222 dose. CDR3 nucleotide sequence: TGTGCCAGCAGCCACCGGGCCGAAAACTATGGCTACACCTTC. Its translation is CASSHRAENYGYTF.